The source of this TCR beta chain is a study of response to subunit inactivated influenza vaccine. TCRdb analysed the RT-PCR reads with MiXCR anew, one entry per CDR3 protein. The sample holds over 450,000 distinct CDR3 sequences, roughly 13% seen once. Germline CDR1 and CDR2: SGHRS and YFSETQ. The V and J ends lost 1 base and 4 bases, in that order; junction bases with no gene match: 7. This CDR3 contains 16 residues. With regard to this clonotype: Its antigen is currently unknown.

Study-wide findings and caveats: Seasonal influenza vaccination, on each occasion, was suggested by the authors to recruit few new T cells.

The sequences come from PBMCs from blood, collected about 40 days after vaccination. This TCR derives from a man between 45 and 60 years old who received an inactivated influenza vaccine. The chain has TRBV5-1 and TRBJ2-3, with 9 bases matching TRBD2. Here the CDR3 DNA reads TGCGCCAGCAGCTTGAGGCCTAGCGGGGTTTCAGATACGCAGTATTTT. Translated: CASSLRPSGVSDTQYF.